This is a list of T cell receptor beta chains from one sample in a study of blood T cell repertoires in COVID-19. Sequencing used immunoSEQ multiplex PCR; TCRdb keeps in-frame clones, though not all of them. The table lists about 220,000 clones, 80% to 90% of them singletons. Sequences were obtained from peripheral blood. The receptors originated from a man aged 45-65 years with active or convalescent COVID-19. The CDR3 runs from the conserved cysteine through the conserved F or W. D genes are given only for firm matches. Clone size is stated in some rows and not others, as once, few, many or a class when expanded.

V	D	J	size	DNA	CDR3
TRBV28	TRBD1	TRBJ1-2	few	TGTGCCAGCAGCTCAACGTCGACAGGGGGGCTATATAATGGCTACACCTTC	CASSSTSTGGLYNGYTF
TRBV19	TRBD1	TRBJ2-2	.	TGTGCCAGTAGCGCCCGGGGGACAGGGGGCAGCGGGGAGCTGTTTTTT	CASSARGTGGSGELFF
TRBV3-1/TRBV3-2	.	TRBJ2-5	.	TGTGCCAGCAGCCAAGTCGGGGGAGAGACCCAGTACTTC	CASSQVGGETQYF
TRBV14	TRBD2	TRBJ2-1	.	TGTGCCAGCAGCCGCCAGCGGGAGGGCCTTGTAGAGCAGTTCTTC	CASSRQREGLVEQFF
TRBV5-1	TRBD2	TRBJ2-1	.	TGCGCCAGCAGCTGGGGACTAGCAGACAATGAGCAGTTCTTC	CASSWGLADNEQFF
TRBV23-1	TRBD1	TRBJ1-1	.	TGCGCCAGCAGCCTCCGCAGGGGGCTGAACACTGAAGCTTTCTTT	CASSLRRGLNTEAFF
TRBV3-1/TRBV3-2	.	TRBJ1-4	.	TGTGCCAGCAGCCAAGATGCGGCAGGGTTTGAAAAACTGTTTTTT	CASSQDAAGFEKLFF
TRBV4-1	.	TRBJ1-1	.	TGCGCCAGCAGCCAAGGCCTTGGGTCTAGAGGGTATAACACTGAAGCTTTCTTT	CASSQGLGSRGYNTEAFF
TRBV18	.	TRBJ1-2	.	TGTGCCAGCTCACCTAGCAGGTTGGGGCTAGGCTATGGCTACACCTTC	CASSPSRLGLGYGYTF
TRBV19	TRBD1	TRBJ1-1	.	TGTGCCAGTAGTCTAGGGACAGCCGGCGGGTCTTTCTTT	CASSLGTAGGSFF
TRBV7-2	.	TRBJ2-5	.	TGTGCCAGCAGCAAGGGGGGGGAGACCCAGTACTTC	CASSKGGETQYF
TRBV5-1	TRBD1	TRBJ2-7	.	TGCGCCAGCAGCGGGTGGACAGGGGCCAGCTCCTACGAGCAGTACTTC	CASSGWTGASSYEQYF
TRBV28	TRBD2	TRBJ2-1	.	TGTGCCAGCAGTTTATTGAGCGGGAGTTTGGGAAATGAGCAGTTCTTC	CASSLLSGSLGNEQFF
TRBV2	.	TRBJ1-1	.	TGTGCCAGCAGTGACTCTGTTACTCACACTGAAGCTTTCTTT	CASSDSVTHTEAFF
TRBV23-1	.	TRBJ2-7	.	TGCGCCAGCAGTCACCGCCCCTCGGGGGCAAGGGGGGGCTACGAGCAGTACTTC	CASSHRPSGARGGYEQYF
TRBV29-1	TRBD1	TRBJ2-1	.	TGCAGCGTTGAAGACCCGGGACAGGGTCTGTTCAATGAGCAGTTCTTC	CSVEDPGQGLFNEQFF
TRBV9	TRBD1	TRBJ2-1	.	TGTGCCAGCAGCGTAGGGGGACAGGGATCCTACAATGAGCAGTTCTTC	CASSVGGQGSYNEQFF
TRBV5-1	TRBD2	TRBJ2-5	.	TGCGCCAGCAGCATTCGTGCTAGCGGCCAAGAGACCCAGTACTTC	CASSIRASGQETQYF
TRBV11-1	TRBD1	TRBJ2-3	once	TGTGCCAGCAGCTTCCCGGGACAGGGAACAGATACGCAGTATTTT	CASSFPGQGTDTQYF
TRBV9	.	TRBJ1-1	once	TGTGCCAGCAGCTTGGGACTGATGAACACTGAAGCTTTCTTT	CASSLGLMNTEAFF
TRBV4-3	TRBD1	TRBJ1-2	.	TGCGCCAGCAGCCACCGACAGGGGGCGGGCTATGGCTACACCTTC	CASSHRQGAGYGYTF
TRBV4-1	TRBD2	TRBJ2-5	.	TGCGCCAGCAGCCAAGATCCCACTAGGACTAGGGGTTTGTACTTC	CASSQDPTRTRGLYF
TRBV6-5	.	TRBJ1-2	.	TGTGCCAGCAGTTGGTCCCCAGGCTCTCCTGACTATGGCTACACCTTC	CASSWSPGSPDYGYTF
TRBV5-4	.	TRBJ2-5	.	TGTGCCAGCAGCGGGACTCGGCCGTCCGAGACCCAGTACTTC	CASSGTRPSETQYF
TRBV3-1/TRBV3-2	TRBD2	TRBJ2-1	.	TGTGCCAGCAGAACTAGCGGGAGGTGGGGGAATGAGCAGTTCTTC	CASRTSGRWGNEQFF
TRBV10-3	.	TRBJ2-6	.	TGTGCCATCAGTGAGTCGAATAAGGGGCCCACCTCTGGGGCCAACGTCCTGACTTTC	CAISESNKGPTSGANVLTF
TRBV5-1	TRBD1	TRBJ2-1	.	TGCGCCAGCAGCTTCCCCACAGGGGGGTATACCCCGTTTTACAATGAGCAGTTCTTC	CASSFPTGGYTPFYNEQFF
TRBV6-5	TRBD1	TRBJ1-3	many	TGTGCCAGCAGTTGGGACAGGAATCCTGGAAACACCATATATTTT	CASSWDRNPGNTIYF
TRBV2	TRBD1	TRBJ2-7	few	TGTGCCAGCGCCGGGACAGGGCACTCCTACGAGCAGTACTTC	CASAGTGHSYEQYF
TRBV11-2	TRBD2	TRBJ2-7	.	TGTGCCAGCAGCTTCGGAACGGGACTAGCGGGGGAGCAGTACTTC	CASSFGTGLAGEQYF
TRBV4-1	TRBD1	TRBJ1-6	.	TGCGCCAGCAGCCAAGATCCCACGACAGGGAACCTTTCACCCCTCCACTTT	CASSQDPTTGNLSPLHF
TRBV2	TRBD1	TRBJ1-5	.	TGTGCCAGCACCGGACAGGAGTCCAATCAGCCCCAGCATTTT	CASTGQESNQPQHF